These 21 T cell receptor beta chains were sequenced from one sample in a study of blood T cell repertoires in COVID-19. Libraries were prepared by immunoSEQ multiplex PCR; TCRdb keeps only in-frame clonotypes and omits some of them. This sample has 100,000 to 150,000 clones, with nearly 90% found just once. Material: peripheral blood. All receptors come from a woman aged 80 or older with acute or convalescent COVID-19.

This CDR3 is CASRAGGAKNIQYF. CDR3 nucleotides: TGTGCCAGCAGAGCGGGGGGAGCCAAAAACATTCAGTACTTC. The chain combines TRBV4-2 with TRBJ2-4; the match to TRBD2 covers 9 bases. Germline trimming cut 6 bases from V and 0 bases from J; bases unmatched to any gene: 0. Germline CDR1 is LGHNA and CDR2 is YNFKEQ. The CDR3 extends over 14 amino acids.

This rearrangement joins TRBV27 to TRBJ1-1, with D possibly matching TRBD1 (6 bases). Germline V CDR1 and CDR2: MNHEY, SMNVEV (reference sequence). The CDR3 has 13 residues. V lost 5 bases and J 4 bases, leaving 11 bases between the germline ends. In DNA, the CDR3 is TGTGCCAGCAGTCCAACAGGGTTCACTGAAGCTTTCTTT. As protein: CASSPTGFTEAFF.

The chain employs TRBV12-5 and TRBJ1-2; 8 nucleotides align to TRBD1. The junction had 8 bases not matched to a gene; V was cut back by 6 bases and J by 5 bases. This CDR3 is 14 amino acids long. Germline loops: CDR1 LGHNT, CDR2 FRNRAP. This chain's CDR3 is CASGYGQGGYGYTF. The DNA of the CDR3 is TGTGCTAGTGGCTACGGACAGGGTGGATATGGCTACACCTTC.

J is TRBJ2-7 and V is TRBV2, with 9 bases matching TRBD1. Trimming took 10 bases from V and 0 from J; bases not matched to a gene: 10. In germline, CDR1 is SNHLY, CDR2 FYNNEI. CDR3 length: 15 residues. The CDR3 DNA reads TGTGCCACGCCTAAAGGGACAGGGAGCTCCTACGAGCAGTACTTC. Residues: CATPKGTGSSYEQYF. Filled out from reference TRBV2 and TRBJ2-7, the complete variable domain reads EPEVTQTPSHQVTQMGQEVILRCVPISNHLYFYWYRQILGQKVEFLVSFYNNEISEKSEIFDDQFSVERPDGSNFTLKIRSTKLEDSAMYFCATPKGTGSSYEQYFGPGTRLTVT.

J is TRBJ2-7 and V is TRBV5-4; possibly TRBD1 for D (6 bases). This CDR3 contains 14 residues. Germline CDR1 SGHNT, CDR2 YYREEE (reference sequence). Between the trimmed V and J ends, which lost 0 bases and 11 bases, there was a span of 18 bases. The CDR3 sequence is CASSLGQAATREYF. The CDR3 DNA is TGTGCCAGCAGCTTGGGACAGGCAGCCACGAGGGAGTACTTC.

This chain joins TRBV5-1 and TRBJ2-1, with a possible D match to TRBD2 (6 bases). The CDR3 contains 15 residues. Germline loops: CDR1 SGHRS, CDR2 YFSETQ. With 0 bases removed from V and 3 bases from J, the gap between germline ends came to 10 bases. Written as DNA, the CDR3 is TGCGCCAGCAGCTTGGAATGGACTAACTACAATGAGCAGTTCTTC. Protein: CASSLEWTNYNEQFF.

The gene calls are TRBV4-3 and TRBJ1-2; D unclear. With 4 bases removed from V and 5 bases from J, the gap between germline ends came to 14 bases. This CDR3 has 14 residues. Germline lookup yields CDR1 LGHNA and CDR2 YSLEER. The CDR3 loop is CASSPRTAVYGYTF. Written as DNA, the CDR3 is TGCGCCAGCAGCCCCCGAACTGCTGTTTATGGCTACACCTTC.

The chain combines TRBV7-8 with TRBJ1-3; a weak D match, TRBD1 (6 bases). This CDR3 is 20 amino acids long. V shed 1 base and J shed 2 bases, with 24 bases lying between them. Germline V gene lookup returns CDR1 SGHVS and CDR2 FQNEAQ. DNA for the CDR3: TGTGCCAGCAGCTTAGATGCGGGTTACGTGGGGGCGCGTACTGGAAACACCATATATTTT. Its protein is CASSLDAGYVGARTGNTIYF. The entire variable domain, with the rest obtained from reference TRBV7-8 and TRBJ1-3, is as follows: GAGVSQSPRYKVAKRGQDVALRCDPISGHVSLFWYQQALGQGPEFLTYFQNEAQLDKSGLPSDRFFAERPEGSVSTLKIQRTQQEDSAVYLCASSLDAGYVGARTGNTIYFGEGSWLTVV.

This chain joins TRBV4-1 and TRBJ2-4; D call uncertain. The V and J ends lost 1 base and 13 bases respectively, with 17 bases between them. Germline CDR1 MGHRA, CDR2 YSYEKL. The CDR3 has 14 amino acids. The CDR3 nucleotides are TGCGCCAGCAGCCAAGTAGTTTCCGAGGTCGGGCAGTACTTC. Translating it yields CASSQVVSEVGQYF.

The V call is TRBV7-9, the J call TRBJ2-1; 8 bases line up with TRBD1. Germline CDR1 reads SEHNR; CDR2 reads FQNEAQ (reference sequence). V shed 5 bases and J 6 bases; nucleotides not matched to a gene: 12. CDR3 length: 16 amino acids. Here the CDR3 DNA reads TGTGCCAGCAGCCTCGCGACAGGACAGGGTCGCAATGAGCAGTTCTTC. Protein sequence: CASSLATGQGRNEQFF.

The V call is TRBV7-2, the J call TRBJ1-2, with a possible D match to TRBD1 (6 bases). Trimming pared 5 bases from V and 4 bases from J, leaving 17 bases between. Germline V gene data show CDR1 as SGHTA and CDR2 as FQGNSA. This CDR3 contains 15 residues. CDR3 sequence (DNA): TGTGCCAGCAGCCCGCATAGGTCAGGGGCCTATGGCTACACCTTC. Protein sequence: CASSPHRSGAYGYTF.

The sample holds a few counts of this clone. The chain carries TRBV9 and TRBJ2-1; TRBD2 aligns across 8 bases. The trim removed 4 bases at V and 2 bases at J, leaving 5 bases unmatched. The germline gives CDR1 SGDLS, CDR2 YYNGEE. The CDR3 loop spans 15 amino acids. The CDR3 loop reads CASSLSGGAYNEQFF. In DNA, the CDR3 is TGTGCCAGCAGCCTAAGCGGGGGCGCCTACAATGAGCAGTTCTTC.

The chain links TRBV11-3 to TRBJ2-2, with TRBD1 matching over 9 bases. V dropped 5 bases and J dropped 4; count of bases not matched to a gene: 5. This CDR3 comprises 15 residues. Germline V CDR1 and CDR2: SGHNT, YENEEA. CDR3 protein: CASSPQGAITGELFF. CDR3 DNA sequence: TGTGCCAGCAGCCCACAGGGGGCAATCACCGGGGAGCTGTTTTTT.

The chain has TRBV5-1 and TRBJ2-1, with no clear D. The ends were cut back, 5 bases at V and 2 bases at J, with 8 bases in the middle. The CDR3 extends over 13 amino acids. Germline CDR1 SGHRS, CDR2 YFSETQ. CDR3 DNA sequence: TGCGCCAGCAGTCTTTCCCCCTACAATGAGCAGTTCTTC. This sequence encodes CASSLSPYNEQFF.

The chain couples TRBV28 to TRBJ1-5; 7 bases align to TRBD1. CDR3 length: 16 residues. Germline CDR1 MDHEN, CDR2 SYDVKM. J gave up 2 bases and V 6 bases, and 10 bases lay outside the gene matches. CDR3 protein: CASSAGQSLGNQPQHF. The CDR3 region has the DNA TGTGCCAGCAGCGCGGGACAGTCACTCGGCAATCAGCCCCAGCATTTT.

The rearrangement links TRBV9 to TRBJ2-2, with a weak D call TRBD1 (6 bases). V lost 1 base and J lost 6, with 10 bases in between. This CDR3 has 14 amino acids. The germline CDR1 and CDR2 sequences are SGDLS and YYNGEE. CDR3 nucleotides: TGTGCCAGCAGCGTAATCTCAGGGGCCGGGGAGCTGTTTTTT. This encodes CASSVISGAGELFF.

The CDR3 sequence: CASSYGQGAREQYF. The CDR3 DNA follows: TGTGCCAGCAGTTACGGACAGGGGGCGCGAGAGCAGTACTTC. V usage is TRBV6-2 or TRBV6-3 and J usage is TRBJ2-7; 11 bases line up with TRBD1. The CDR3 extends over 14 amino acids. V was pared by 2 bases and J by 7 bases, with 4 bases of the junction left unmatched. Germline V lookup: CDR1 MNHEY, CDR2 SVGEGT.

This clone was seen only once. The chain uses TRBV6-4 and TRBJ1-1; 7 nucleotides match TRBD1. The CDR3 has 16 residues. The trim removed 6 bases at V and 1 base at J, leaving 11 bases unmatched. From germline, CDR1 is MRHNA and CDR2 SNTAGT. CDR3 nucleotides: TGTGCCAGCAGCCTTACTCCGGGACAGAGGAACACTGAAGCTTTCTTT. Translated, it gives CASSLTPGQRNTEAFF.

The V gene is TRBV4-1, the J gene TRBJ2-1; 10 nucleotides align to TRBD2. The junction had 16 bases not matched to a gene; V was cut back by 1 base and J by 7 bases. This CDR3 is 19 amino acids long. Germline V CDR1 and CDR2: MGHRA, YSYEKL. DNA for the CDR3: TGCGCCAGCAGCCAAGCAAGCGGGACTAGCGACCCACGAGGTAATGAGCAGTTCTTC. Residues: CASSQASGTSDPRGNEQFF.

The J gene is TRBJ2-1, the V gene TRBV3-1 (or the pseudogene TRBV3-2); 9 bases are shared with TRBD2. This CDR3 region has 16 residues. Trimming removed 4 bases from V and 3 bases from J; junction bases left unmatched: 7. Germline V gene data show CDR1 as LGHDT and CDR2 as YNNKEL (reference sequence). The CDR3 is CASSRWAGGDYNEQFF. The CDR3 bases are TGTGCCAGCAGCCGATGGGCGGGAGGGGACTACAATGAGCAGTTCTTC.

The genes are TRBV9 and TRBJ2-2; no firm D call. Trimming left V 4 bases short and J 7 bases short, with 14 bases between. CDR3 length equals 14 residues. Looked up from germline, CDR1 is SGDLS and CDR2 is YYNGEE. As DNA, the CDR3 is TGTGCCAGCAGCAATCAGTTTGGCAGCGGGGAGCTGTTTTTT. Amino acid sequence: CASSNQFGSGELFF.